This record concerns one T cell receptor beta chain sequence. The antigen remains undetermined. The data were taken from a study of blood T cells in healthy people across ages. Study-level points and caveats: Diversity figures based on one million T cells were deemed too low. In long-lived donors, naive CD4+ cell counts and diversity exceeded those of aged donors.

With a J-beta primer mix and a sample-barcoded 5' primer, a second PCR ran about 6 to 11 cycles. TCRdb re-called the 5' RACE reads through MiXCR, storing one row per CDR3 protein. The top ten clones hold 7.7% of a sample with some 1.5 million distinct CDR3 sequences, 28% of them seen once. Per germline, CDR1 SGDLS and CDR2 YYNGEE. There are 15 residues in the CDR3. With 3 bases removed from V and 1 base from J, the gap between germline ends came to 12 bases. The sequence derives from a woman in her 30s in good health. The V call is TRBV9, the J call TRBJ2-3; D not resolved. The sequenced sample consisted of blood. This chain's CDR3 is CASSGPTSGTDTQYF. In DNA form, the CDR3 reads TGTGCCAGCAGCGGCCCCACAAGCGGCACAGATACGCAGTATTTT.